The rows below give T cell receptor beta chains drawn from one sample of a study of T cells in Graves' hyperthyroidism and ophthalmopathy. TCRdb re-derived calls from the multiplex PCR reads in MiXCR, one entry per CDR3 protein. The data show about 350,000 distinct CDR3 sequences, 18% seen once. Sequencing was done on a sample of blood. Every receptor here comes from a woman between 40 and 50 years old with Graves' ophthalmopathy. Each CDR3 is given without its conserved first and last residue. Fields, in order: CDR3 length, J gene, V gene, CDR3 protein.

13	TRBJ2-7	TRBV7-2	ASSPERQGAYEQY
13	TRBJ1-3	TRBV20-1	SAEAGTGDGNTIY
14	TRBJ1-5	TRBV28	ASSLFDLPQIQPQH
10	TRBJ1-3	TRBV7-2	ASGTAGNTIY
10	TRBJ2-5	TRBV6-1	ASKDFYKTQY
11	TRBJ1-2	TRBV15	ATSRDLTDGYT
14	TRBJ1-5	TRBV19	ASSITGTGGVQPQH
13	TRBJ2-7	TRBV15	ATSRSTGPSYEQY
10	TRBJ2-5	TRBV29-1	SVVAGIETQY
13	TRBJ2-2	TRBV6-2/TRBV6-3	ATLRLTWYTGELF
11	TRBJ1-1	TRBV29-1	SVVGQLNTEAF
13	TRBJ2-5	TRBV28	ASSLRGTGKETQY
9	TRBJ2-5	TRBV2	ASTRAETQY
11	TRBJ2-5	TRBV30	AWSKDLGETQY
13	TRBJ1-1	TRBV10-3	AISPSTGYDTEAF
11	TRBJ2-5	TRBV7-9	ASSPRLEETQY
10	TRBJ2-7	TRBV12-3/TRBV12-4	ASSFSSTEQY
15	TRBJ2-7	TRBV30	AWSAPSITRARREQY
11	TRBJ1-3	TRBV28	ASRGVNGNTIY
13	TRBJ2-5	TRBV6-5	ASSYMSGKGETQY
11	TRBJ1-2	TRBV6-1	ASSQTRGLGYT
12	TRBJ2-5	TRBV6-2/TRBV6-3	ASSFSLGGETQY
11	TRBJ1-1	TRBV29-1	SVQDSRNTEAF
12	TRBJ2-3	TRBV6-1	ASSESYSSDTQY
11	TRBJ1-2	TRBV20-1	SAREGTVYGYT
12	TRBJ1-2	TRBV19	ASSIDGRIYGYT
9	TRBJ2-7	TRBV28	ASSKSLWQY
13	TRBJ1-5	TRBV27	ASLPFSGPNQPQH
10	TRBJ2-5	TRBV6-1	ASGEQQETQY
13	TRBJ1-2	TRBV28	ASSSTTGTNYGYT